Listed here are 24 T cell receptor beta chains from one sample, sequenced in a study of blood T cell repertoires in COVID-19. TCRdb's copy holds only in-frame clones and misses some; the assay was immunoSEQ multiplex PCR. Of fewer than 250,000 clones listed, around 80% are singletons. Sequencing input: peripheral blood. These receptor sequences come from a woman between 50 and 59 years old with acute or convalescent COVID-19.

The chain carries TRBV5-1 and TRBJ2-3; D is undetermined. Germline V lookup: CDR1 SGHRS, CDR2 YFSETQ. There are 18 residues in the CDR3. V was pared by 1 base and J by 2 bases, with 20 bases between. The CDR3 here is CASSLIPNYPEVTDTQYF. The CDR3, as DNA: TGCGCCAGCAGCTTGATACCAAACTACCCCGAAGTCACAGATACGCAGTATTTT.

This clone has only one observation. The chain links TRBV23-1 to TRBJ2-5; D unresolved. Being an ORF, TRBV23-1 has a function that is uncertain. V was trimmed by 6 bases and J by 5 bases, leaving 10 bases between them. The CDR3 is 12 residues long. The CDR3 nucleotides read TGCGCCAGCAGGCCGATGAGGGAGACCCAGTACTTC. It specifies CASRPMRETQYF.

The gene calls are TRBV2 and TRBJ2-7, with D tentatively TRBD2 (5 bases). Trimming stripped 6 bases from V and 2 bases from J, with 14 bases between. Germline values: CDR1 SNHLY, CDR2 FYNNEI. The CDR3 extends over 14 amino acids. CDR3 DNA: TGTGCCAGCAGATCCGACGGACTCACCTACGAGCAGTACTTC. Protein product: CASRSDGLTYEQYF.

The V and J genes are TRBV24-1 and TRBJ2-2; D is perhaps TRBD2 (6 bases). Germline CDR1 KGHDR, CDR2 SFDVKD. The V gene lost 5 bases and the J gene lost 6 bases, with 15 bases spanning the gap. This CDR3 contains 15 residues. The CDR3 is CATSAVEGNAGELFF. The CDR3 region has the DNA TGTGCCACCAGTGCCGTGGAGGGGAATGCCGGGGAGCTGTTTTTT.

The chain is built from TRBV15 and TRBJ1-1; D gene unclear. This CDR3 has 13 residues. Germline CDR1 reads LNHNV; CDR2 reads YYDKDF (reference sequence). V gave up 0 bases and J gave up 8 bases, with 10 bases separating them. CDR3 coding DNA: TGTGCCACCAGCAGAGATAAGCGGGCAGAAGCTTTCTTT. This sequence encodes CATSRDKRAEAFF.

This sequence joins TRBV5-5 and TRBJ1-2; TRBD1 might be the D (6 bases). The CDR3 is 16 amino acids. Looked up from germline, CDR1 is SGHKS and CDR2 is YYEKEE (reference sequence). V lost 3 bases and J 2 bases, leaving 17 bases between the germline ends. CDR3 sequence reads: CASSSRRGAENYGYTF. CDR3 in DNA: TGTGCCAGCAGCTCCCGGCGGGGGGCGGAGAACTATGGCTACACCTTC.

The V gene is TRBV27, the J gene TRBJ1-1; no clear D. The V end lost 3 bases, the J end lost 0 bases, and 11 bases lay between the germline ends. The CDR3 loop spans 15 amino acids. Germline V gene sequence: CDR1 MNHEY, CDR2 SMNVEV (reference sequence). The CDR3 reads CASSLSPKLNTEAFF. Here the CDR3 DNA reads TGTGCCAGCAGTTTGTCCCCTAAGTTGAACACTGAAGCTTTCTTT.

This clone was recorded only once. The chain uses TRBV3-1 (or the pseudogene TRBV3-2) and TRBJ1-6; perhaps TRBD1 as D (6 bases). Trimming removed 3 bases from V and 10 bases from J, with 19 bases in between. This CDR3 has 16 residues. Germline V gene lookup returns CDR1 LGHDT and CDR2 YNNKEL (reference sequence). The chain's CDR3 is CASSHETTGSGSPLHF. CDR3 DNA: TGTGCCAGCAGCCATGAAACAACAGGGTCGGGATCACCCCTCCACTTT.

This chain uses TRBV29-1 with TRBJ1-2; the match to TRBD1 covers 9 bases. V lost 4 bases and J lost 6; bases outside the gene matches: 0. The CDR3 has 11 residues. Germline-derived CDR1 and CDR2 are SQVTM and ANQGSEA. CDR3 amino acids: CSVGTGDGYTF. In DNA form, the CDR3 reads TGCAGCGTTGGGACAGGGGATGGCTACACCTTC.

The CDR3 DNA reads as TGTGCCAGCAGTGAACAGGGGGAATACGAGCAGTACTTC. This codes for CASSEQGEYEQYF. The rearrangement uses TRBV2 and TRBJ2-7, with 7 bases identical to TRBD1. CDR1 and CDR2 (germline): SNHLY, FYNNEI. The CDR3 extends over 13 amino acids. The V gene end was trimmed by 2 bases and the J gene end by 4 bases; junction bases not matched to a gene: 2.

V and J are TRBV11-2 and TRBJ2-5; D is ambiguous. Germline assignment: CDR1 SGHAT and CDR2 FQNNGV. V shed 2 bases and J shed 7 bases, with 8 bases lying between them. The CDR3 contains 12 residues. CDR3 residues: CASSLPPGTQYF. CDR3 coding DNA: TGTGCCAGCAGCTTACCCCCGGGGACCCAGTACTTC.

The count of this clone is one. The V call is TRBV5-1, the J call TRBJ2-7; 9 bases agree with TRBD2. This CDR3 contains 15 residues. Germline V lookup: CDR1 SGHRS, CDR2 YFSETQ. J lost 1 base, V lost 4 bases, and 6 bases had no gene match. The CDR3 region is CASSPLTSGSYEQYF. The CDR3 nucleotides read TGCGCCAGCAGCCCCCTGACTAGCGGATCCTACGAGCAGTACTTC.

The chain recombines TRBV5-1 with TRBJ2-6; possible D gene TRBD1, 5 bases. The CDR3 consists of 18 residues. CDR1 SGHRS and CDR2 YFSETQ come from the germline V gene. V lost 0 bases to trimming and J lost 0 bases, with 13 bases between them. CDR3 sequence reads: CASSLALTAHSGANVLTF. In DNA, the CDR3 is TGCGCCAGCAGCTTGGCCTTGACAGCCCACTCTGGGGCCAACGTCCTGACTTTC.

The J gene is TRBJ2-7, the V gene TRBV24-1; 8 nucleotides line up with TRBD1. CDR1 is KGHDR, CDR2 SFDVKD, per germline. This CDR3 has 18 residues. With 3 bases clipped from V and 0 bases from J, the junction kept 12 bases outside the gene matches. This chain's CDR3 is CATSDRTGIAASSYEQYF. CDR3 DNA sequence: TGTGCCACCAGTGATCGGACAGGGATAGCGGCAAGCTCCTACGAGCAGTACTTC.

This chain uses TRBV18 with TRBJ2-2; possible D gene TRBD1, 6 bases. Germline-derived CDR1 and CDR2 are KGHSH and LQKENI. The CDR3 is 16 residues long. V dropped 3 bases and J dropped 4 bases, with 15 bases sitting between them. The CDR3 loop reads CASSPLTGWGTGELFF. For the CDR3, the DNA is TGTGCCAGCTCACCGCTGACAGGTTGGGGCACCGGGGAGCTGTTTTTT.

CDR3 DNA: TGCGCCAGCAGCCAGCCGGACAGGGGAGGAAACACCATATATTTT. This encodes CASSQPDRGGNTIYF. The rearrangement uses TRBV4-1 and TRBJ1-3; 9 bases are a match to TRBD1. Germline-derived CDR1 and CDR2 are MGHRA and YSYEKL. The CDR3 is made up of 15 amino acids. V was clipped by 3 bases and J by 4 bases; unmatched bases: 4.

The CDR3 loop reads CASSFGLAGGSNEQFF. CDR3 sequence (DNA): TGTGCCAGCAGTTTCGGACTAGCGGGAGGGTCCAATGAGCAGTTCTTC. The V gene is TRBV6-5, the J gene TRBJ2-1; 15 bases agree with TRBD2. Looked up from germline, CDR1 is MNHEY and CDR2 is SVGAGI. The CDR3 consists of 16 residues. The J segment lost 6 bases and the V segment lost 4 bases, leaving 4 bases of the junction unmatched.

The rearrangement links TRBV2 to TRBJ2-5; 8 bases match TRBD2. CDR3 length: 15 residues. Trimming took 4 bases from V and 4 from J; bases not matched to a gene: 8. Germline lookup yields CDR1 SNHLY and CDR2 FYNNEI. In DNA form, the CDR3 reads TGTGCCAGCAGTGGTTTGGCTAGCGGGTTAGAGACCCAGTACTTC. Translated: CASSGLASGLETQYF.

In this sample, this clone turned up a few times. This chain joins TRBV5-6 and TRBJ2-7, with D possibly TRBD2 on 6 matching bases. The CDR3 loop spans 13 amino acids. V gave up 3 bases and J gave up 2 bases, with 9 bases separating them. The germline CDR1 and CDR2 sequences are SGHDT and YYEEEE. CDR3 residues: CASSSGLPYEQYF. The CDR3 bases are TGTGCCAGCAGCTCGGGACTGCCCTACGAGCAGTACTTC. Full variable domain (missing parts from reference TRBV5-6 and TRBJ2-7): DAGVTQSPTHLIKTRGQQVTLRCSPKSGHDTVSWYQQALGQGPQFIFQYYEEEERQRGNFPDRFSGHQFPNYSSELNVNALLLGDSALYLCASSSGLPYEQYFGPGTRLTVT.

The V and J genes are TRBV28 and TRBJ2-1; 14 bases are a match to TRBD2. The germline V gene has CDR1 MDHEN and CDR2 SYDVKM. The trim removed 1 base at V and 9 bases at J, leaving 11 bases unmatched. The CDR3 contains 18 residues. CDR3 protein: CASSLSPGLAGEIGEQFF. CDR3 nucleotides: TGTGCCAGCAGTTTATCTCCGGGACTAGCGGGAGAAATAGGTGAGCAGTTCTTC.

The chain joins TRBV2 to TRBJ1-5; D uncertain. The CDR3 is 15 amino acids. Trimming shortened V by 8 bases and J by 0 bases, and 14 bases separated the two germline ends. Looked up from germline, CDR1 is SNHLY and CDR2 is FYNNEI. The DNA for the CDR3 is TGTGCCAGCCCCGTAAGACACATTAGCAATCAGCCCCAGCATTTT. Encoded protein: CASPVRHISNQPQHF.

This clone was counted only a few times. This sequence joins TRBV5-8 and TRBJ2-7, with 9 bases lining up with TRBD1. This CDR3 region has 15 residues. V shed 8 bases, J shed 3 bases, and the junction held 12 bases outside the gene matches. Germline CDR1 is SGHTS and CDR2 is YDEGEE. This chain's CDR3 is CASKDRGQGYYEQYF. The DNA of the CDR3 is TGTGCCAGTAAGGACCGAGGACAGGGGTACTACGAGCAGTACTTC.

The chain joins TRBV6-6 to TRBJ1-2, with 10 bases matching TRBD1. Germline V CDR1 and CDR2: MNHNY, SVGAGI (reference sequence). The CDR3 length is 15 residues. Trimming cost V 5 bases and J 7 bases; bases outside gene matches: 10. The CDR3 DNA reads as TGTGCCAGCAGTAAGCCCTTAGGACAGGGGGTTGGCTACACCTTC. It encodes CASSKPLGQGVGYTF.

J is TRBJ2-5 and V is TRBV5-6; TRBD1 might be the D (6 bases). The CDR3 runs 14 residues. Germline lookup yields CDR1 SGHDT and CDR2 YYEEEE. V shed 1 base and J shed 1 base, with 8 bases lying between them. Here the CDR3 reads CASSLKTGQETQYF. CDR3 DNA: TGTGCCAGCAGCTTGAAGACAGGCCAAGAGACCCAGTACTTC.